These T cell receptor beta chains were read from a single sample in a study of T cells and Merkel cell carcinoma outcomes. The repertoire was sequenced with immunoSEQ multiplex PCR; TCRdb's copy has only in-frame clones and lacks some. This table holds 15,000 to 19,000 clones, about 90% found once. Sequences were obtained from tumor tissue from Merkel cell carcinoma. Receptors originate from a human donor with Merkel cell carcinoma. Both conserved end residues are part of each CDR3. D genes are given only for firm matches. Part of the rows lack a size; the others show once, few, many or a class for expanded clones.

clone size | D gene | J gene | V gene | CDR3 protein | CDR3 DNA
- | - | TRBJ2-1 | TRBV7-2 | CASSLTTGVYNEQFF | TGTGCTAGCAGCCTCACTACGGGGGTTTACAATGAGCAGTTCTTC
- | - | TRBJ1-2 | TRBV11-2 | CASSISSAQLNYGYTF | TGTGCCAGCAGCATCTCATCGGCCCAACTTAACTATGGCTACACCTTC
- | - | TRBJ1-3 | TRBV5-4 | CASSLVGTPMSGNTIYF | TGTGCCAGCAGCTTGGTCGGGACCCCAATGAGTGGAAACACCATATATTTT
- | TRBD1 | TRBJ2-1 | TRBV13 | CASSLPGQGYNEQFF | TGTGCCAGCAGCTTACCGGGACAGGGGTACAATGAGCAGTTCTTC
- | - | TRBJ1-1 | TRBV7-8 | CASSKGTVNTEAFF | TGTGCCAGCAGCAAAGGAACAGTCAACACTGAAGCTTTCTTT
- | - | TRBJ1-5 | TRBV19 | CASSSPIPNQPQHF | TGTGCCAGTAGTAGCCCCATTCCTAATCAGCCCCAGCATTTT
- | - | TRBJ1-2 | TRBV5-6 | CASRHDRARGYTF | TGTGCCAGCAGACATGACAGAGCGCGAGGCTACACCTTC
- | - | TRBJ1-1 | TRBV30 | CAWRQEFNTEAFF | TGTGCCTGGAGGCAAGAATTCAACACTGAAGCTTTCTTT
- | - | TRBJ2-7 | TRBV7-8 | CASSLAVYEQYF | TGTGCCAGCAGCTTAGCGGTTTACGAGCAGTACTTC
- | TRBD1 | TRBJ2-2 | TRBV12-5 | CASGLGQGVSTGELFF | TGTGCTAGTGGTTTGGGACAGGGGGTCAGCACCGGGGAGCTGTTTTTT
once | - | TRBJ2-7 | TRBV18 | CASSPASRGGEQYF | TGTGCCAGCTCACCGGCTTCCAGGGGAGGCGAGCAGTACTTC
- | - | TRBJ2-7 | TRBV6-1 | CASSDLHWSYEQYF | TGTGCCAGCAGTGACCTCCATTGGAGCTACGAGCAGTACTTC
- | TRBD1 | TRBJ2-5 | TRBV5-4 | CASSRDRGREETQYF | TGTGCCAGCAGCAGGGACAGGGGACGGGAGGAGACCCAGTACTTC
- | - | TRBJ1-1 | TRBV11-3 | CASLWNTEAFF | TGTGCCAGCCTTTGGAACACTGAAGCTTTCTTT
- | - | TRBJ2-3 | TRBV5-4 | CASSPGRATDTQYF | TGTGCCAGCAGCCCGGGGCGGGCCACAGATACGCAATATTTT
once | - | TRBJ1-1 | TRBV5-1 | CASSDGTGNTEAFF | TGCGCCAGCAGCGACGGGACGGGGAACACTGAAGCTTTCTTT
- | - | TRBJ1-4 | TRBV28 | CASSLASTQGSEKLFF | TGTGCCAGCAGTCTCGCCTCTACACAGGGATCTGAAAAACTGTTTTTT
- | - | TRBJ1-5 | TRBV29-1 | CSVLGQPNQPQHF | TGCAGCGTTCTCGGGCAGCCCAATCAGCCCCAGCATTTT
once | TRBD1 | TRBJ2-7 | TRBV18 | CASSPGQGSYEQYF | TGTGCCAGCTCCCCCGGACAGGGAAGCTACGAGCAGTACTTC
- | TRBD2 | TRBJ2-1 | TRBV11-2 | CASSLDRLAGADNEQFF | TGTGCCAGCAGCTTAGATAGACTAGCGGGAGCTGACAATGAGCAGTTCTTC
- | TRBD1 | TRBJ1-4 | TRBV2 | CASDRGGGSTNEKLFF | TGTGCCAGTGACAGGGGTGGCGGGTCAACTAATGAAAAACTGTTTTTT
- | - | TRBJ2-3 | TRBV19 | CASSILGPVLSTDTQYF | TGTGCCAGTAGTATTTTGGGTCCGGTTCTCAGCACAGATACGCAGTATTTT
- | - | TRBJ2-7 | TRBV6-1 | CASSGTGIYEQYF | TGTGCCAGCAGCGGAACCGGGATCTACGAGCAGTACTTC
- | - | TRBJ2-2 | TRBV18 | CASSLYRGGLRTGELFF | TGTGCCAGCTCACTGTACAGGGGAGGTTTACGCACCGGGGAGCTGTTTTTT
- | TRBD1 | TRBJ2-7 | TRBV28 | CASSSRTGMRYEQYF | TGTGCCAGCAGTTCCCGGACAGGGATGAGGTACGAGCAGTACTTC
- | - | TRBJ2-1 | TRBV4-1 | CASSQGPGNEQFF | TGCGCCAGCAGCCAAGGACCTGGGAATGAGCAGTTCTTC
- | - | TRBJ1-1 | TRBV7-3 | CASSLPRQKLNTEAFF | TGTGCCAGCAGCTTACCTCGACAGAAGCTGAACACTGAAGCTTTCTTT
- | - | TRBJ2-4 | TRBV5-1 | CASSYAPDRAKNIQYF | TGCGCCAGCAGCTACGCACCCGACAGAGCCAAAAACATTCAGTACTTC
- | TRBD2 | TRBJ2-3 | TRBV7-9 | CASSLVPGTSTDTQYF | TGTGCCAGCAGCTTAGTTCCAGGGACTAGCACAGATACGCAATATTTT
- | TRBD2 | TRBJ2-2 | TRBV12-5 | CASGLLTQREPIGELFF | TGTGCTAGTGGTTTGCTCACCCAGCGGGAGCCGATCGGGGAGCTGTTTTTT
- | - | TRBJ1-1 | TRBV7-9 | CASSRAGPNTEVFF | TGTGCCAGCAGCCGTGCTGGCCCGAACACTGAAGTTTTCTTT
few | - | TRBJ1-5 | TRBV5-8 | CASSLEWGQPQHF | TGTGCCAGCAGCTTGGAGTGGGGGCAGCCCCAGCATTTT
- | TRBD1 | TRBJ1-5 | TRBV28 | CASNQGGQPQHF | TGTGCCAGTAACCAGGGGGGCCAGCCCCAGCATTTT
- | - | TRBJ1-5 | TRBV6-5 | CASSPTHWANQPQHF | TGTGCCAGCAGTCCGACTCACTGGGCTAATCAGCCCCAGCATTTT
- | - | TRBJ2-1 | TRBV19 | CASTPQGPREQFF | TGTGCCAGTACTCCACAGGGCCCTAGGGAGCAGTTCTTC
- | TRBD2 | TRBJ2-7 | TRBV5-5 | CASSFGGRVYEQYF | TGTGCCAGCAGCTTCGGGGGGAGAGTCTACGAGCAGTACTTC
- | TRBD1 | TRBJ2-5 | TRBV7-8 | CASSLTGQGSMETQYF | TGTGCCAGCAGCTTAACGGGACAGGGGTCAATGGAGACCCAGTACTTC
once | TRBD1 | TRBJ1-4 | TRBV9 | CASSFPTGGSEKLFF | TGTGCCAGCAGCTTCCCGACAGGGGGCTCTGAAAAACTGTTTTTT
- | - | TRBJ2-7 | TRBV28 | CASRSFGGTYEQYF | TGTGCCAGCAGATCCTTTGGGGGGACCTACGAGCAGTACTTC
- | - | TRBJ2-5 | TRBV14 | CASSRLPGMDETQYF | TGTGCCAGCAGCCGTCTCCCAGGGATGGATGAGACCCAGTACTTC
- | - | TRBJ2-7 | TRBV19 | CASRPKTDSYEQYF | TGTGCCAGTAGACCAAAGACAGACTCCTACGAGCAGTACTTC
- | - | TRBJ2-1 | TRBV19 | CASGERGSGEQFF | TGTGCCAGTGGAGAACGGGGCTCGGGTGAGCAGTTCTTC
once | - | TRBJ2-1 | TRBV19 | CASSKDWYNEQFF | TGTGCCAGTAGTAAAGACTGGTACAATGAGCAGTTCTTC
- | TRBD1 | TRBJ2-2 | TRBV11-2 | CASSQGTGNTGELFF | TGTGCCAGCAGCCAAGGGACAGGGAACACCGGGGAGCTGTTTTTT
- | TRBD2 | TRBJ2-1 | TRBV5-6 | CASSLGLAGNNEQFF | TGTGCCAGCAGCTTGGGTCTAGCGGGTAACAATGAGCAGTTCTTC
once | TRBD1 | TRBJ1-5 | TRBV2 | CASSEDRGRQPQHF | TGTGCCAGCAGTGAAGACAGGGGGCGTCAGCCCCAGCATTTT
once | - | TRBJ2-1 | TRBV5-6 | CASSWDFNEQFF | TGTGCCAGCAGCTGGGATTTCAATGAGCAGTTCTTC
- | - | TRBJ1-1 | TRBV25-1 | CASSEVGQNTEAFF | TGTGCCAGCAGTGAAGTTGGGCAGAACACTGAAGCTTTCTTT